A single sample is the source of the 4 T cell receptor beta chains below, sequenced in a study of PD-L1 blockade in urothelial cancer. Sequencing used immunoSEQ multiplex PCR; TCRdb keeps in-frame clones, though not all of them. The data contain 70,000 to 90,000 clones, roughly 82% of them singletons. This specimen consisted of PBMCs, obtained around atezolizumab (anti-PD-L1) treatment. The origin of the receptors is a man aged 65-85 years with urothelial cancer.

The chain combines TRBV27 with TRBJ1-2; 8 bases are a match to TRBD1. The V segment lost 5 bases and the J segment 8 bases; nucleotides outside the gene matches: 7. From germline, CDR1 is MNHEY and CDR2 SMNVEV (reference sequence). The CDR3 has 13 residues. The CDR3 DNA reads as TGTGCCAGCAGTCCTCAGGGGGCGCTCGGCTACACCTTC. This gives the protein CASSPQGALGYTF.

The genes are TRBV30 and TRBJ2-7; D ambiguous. V was shortened by 2 bases and J by 5 bases, with 10 bases between the two germline ends. The CDR3 runs to 12 residues. CDR1 is GTSNPN, CDR2 SVGIG, per germline (reference sequence). CDR3 nucleotides: TGTGCCTGGAGTTATTTGGCCCACGAGCAGTACTTC. Protein: CAWSYLAHEQYF.

This sequence joins TRBV7-6 and TRBJ2-5; D might be TRBD2 (6 bases). The V and J ends lost 2 bases and 3 bases respectively, with 7 bases between them. There are 13 residues in the CDR3. Germline loops: CDR1 SGHVS, CDR2 FNYEAQ. CDR3 amino acids: CASSLQREETQYF. CDR3 nucleotide sequence: TGTGCCAGCAGCTTACAGCGGGAAGAGACCCAGTACTTC. Full variable domain (remainder filled in from reference TRBV7-6 and TRBJ2-5): GAGVSQSPRYKVTKRGQDVALRCDPISGHVSLYWYRQALGQGPEFLTYFNYEAQQDKSGLPNDRFSAERPEGSISTLTIQRTEQRDSAMYRCASSLQREETQYFGPGTRLLVL.

This clone was counted only a few times. V and J are TRBV5-1 and TRBJ1-6; the D is unclear. The V end was cut by 0 bases, the J end by 8 bases, with 12 bases between. Germline values: CDR1 SGHRS, CDR2 YFSETQ. This CDR3 contains 15 residues. CDR3 residues: CASSLGGRSDSPLHF. In DNA, the CDR3 is TGCGCCAGCAGCTTGGGAGGCCGGTCGGATTCACCCCTCCACTTT.